The rows below give T cell receptor beta chains drawn from one sample of a study of blood T cell repertoires in COVID-19. The protocol was immunoSEQ multiplex PCR, while the TCRdb copy is restricted to in-frame clones and leaves out a portion. The repertoire holds around 130,000 clones, with about 80% as singletons. The source material was peripheral blood. The receptors stem from a man aged 55 to 70 with active or convalescent COVID-19. Both conserved end residues are part of each CDR3. D genes are given only for firm matches. Not every row has a clone size; where given, it reads once, few, many or a size class.

v_call	j_call	clone_size	cdr3_length	d_call	cdr3_aa	cdr3_nt
TRBV6-1	TRBJ1-2	-	19	TRBD1	CASSALASRVQGAVGGYTF	TGTGCCAGCAGTGCATTAGCGAGTAGGGTACAGGGGGCGGTAGGCGGCTACACCTTC
TRBV6-6	TRBJ2-1	-	16	-	CASRPTGDYPPGEQFF	TGTGCCAGCAGGCCGACAGGGGACTACCCCCCCGGTGAGCAGTTCTTC
TRBV5-1	TRBJ2-5	-	16	-	CASSLSPTLGQETQYF	TGCGCCAGCAGCTTGAGCCCGACTCTAGGCCAAGAGACCCAGTACTTC
TRBV6-7	TRBJ2-1	-	16	TRBD2	CARGPGRETQYNEQFF	TGTGCCAGGGGCCCAGGGCGGGAGACTCAATACAATGAGCAGTTCTTC
TRBV6-5	TRBJ1-1	-	15	-	CASSSSTGEGTEAFF	TGTGCCAGCAGTTCCTCAACTGGGGAGGGCACTGAAGCTTTCTTT
TRBV5-1	TRBJ1-1	-	13	TRBD1	CASSGTGDTEAFF	TGCGCCAGCAGTGGGACAGGGGACACTGAAGCTTTCTTT
TRBV14	TRBJ2-1	-	16	TRBD1	CASSQDSGQGGNEQFF	TGTGCCAGCAGCCAAGATTCGGGACAGGGTGGGAATGAGCAGTTCTTC
TRBV19	TRBJ2-5	once	15	TRBD1	CASSTRSGTGETQYF	TGTGCCAGCTCTACCAGATCCGGGACAGGGGAGACCCAGTACTTC
TRBV4-3	TRBJ2-3	once	15	TRBD1	CASSRRDRPADTQYF	TGCGCCAGCAGCCGCCGGGACAGGCCTGCAGATACGCAGTATTTT
TRBV7-9	TRBJ2-2	-	16	-	CASSFPGHTNTGELFF	TGCGCCAGCAGCTTCCCCGGACACACGAACACCGGGGAGCTGTTTTTT
TRBV7-2	TRBJ1-1	once	13	-	CASSLTRETEAFF	TGTGCCAGCAGCTTAACTAGGGAGACTGAAGCTTTCTTT
TRBV7-9	TRBJ2-7	-	12	-	CASSVVTDEQYF	TGTGCCAGCAGTGTTGTGACAGACGAGCAGTACTTC
TRBV5-1	TRBJ2-5	-	14	TRBD1	CASSLGQGAETQYF	TGCGCCAGCAGCTTGGGACAGGGGGCGGAGACCCAGTACTTC
TRBV6-6	TRBJ2-7	-	16	TRBD2	CASSYLTSGSLNEQYF	TGTGCCAGCAGTTACCTCACTAGCGGGAGTTTAAACGAGCAGTACTTC
TRBV28	TRBJ1-2	-	14	-	CASSPYLGRDGYTF	TGTGCCAGCAGTCCCTACCTGGGGAGGGATGGCTACACCTTC
TRBV6-5	TRBJ1-4	-	14	TRBD1	CASSLRGPDEKLFF	TGTGCCAGCAGTCTCAGGGGGCCGGATGAAAAACTGTTTTTT
TRBV7-6	TRBJ2-3	-	19	-	CASSLAGRDRHGGTDTQYF	TGTGCCAGCAGCTTAGCGGGCCGCGACAGGCACGGTGGCACAGATACGCAGTATTTT
TRBV11-2	TRBJ2-7	-	15	-	CASSLVRVIPYEQYF	TGTGCCAGCAGCTTAGTTAGAGTTATACCCTACGAGCAGTACTTC
TRBV27	TRBJ2-7	-	16	TRBD1	CASSLLAGTAYYEQYF	TGTGCCAGCAGTTTATTGGCCGGGACAGCCTACTACGAGCAGTACTTC
TRBV24-1	TRBJ2-5	-	15	TRBD1	CATSDPQGAVETQYF	TGTGCCACCAGTGACCCGCAGGGGGCTGTGGAGACCCAGTACTTC
TRBV12-3/TRBV12-4	TRBJ2-2	once	13	TRBD2	CASSFGGTGELFF	TGTGCCAGCAGTTTCGGGGGGACCGGGGAGCTGTTTTTT
TRBV4-2	TRBJ2-7	-	17	-	CASSQDGVGGQGGEQYF	TGTGCCAGCAGCCAAGATGGTGTGGGGGGGCAAGGGGGCGAGCAGTACTTC
TRBV5-1	TRBJ2-5	-	14	TRBD1	CASSMGTGSETQYF	TGCGCCAGCAGCATGGGGACAGGGTCGGAGACCCAGTACTTC
TRBV5-1	TRBJ2-4	-	14	TRBD1	CASSLTGTGNIQYF	TGCGCCAGCAGCTTGACCGGGACAGGGAACATTCAGTACTTC
TRBV18	TRBJ1-1	-	15	-	CASSPWTELNTEAFF	TGTGCCAGCTCACCGTGGACAGAACTGAACACTGAAGCTTTCTTT
TRBV24-1	TRBJ2-3	-	15	TRBD2	CATSDWLAGKDTQYF	TGTGCCACCAGTGATTGGCTAGCGGGAAAAGATACGCAGTATTTT
TRBV20-1	TRBJ1-3	-	14	TRBD1	CSASSGGPGNTIYF	TGCAGTGCTAGTTCAGGGGGGCCTGGAAACACCATATATTTT
TRBV5-4	TRBJ2-3	-	11	-	CASSLQSTQYF	TGTGCCAGCAGCCTACAGAGTACGCAGTATTTT
TRBV9	TRBJ2-7	-	15	TRBD1	CASSVGQGGTYEQYF	TGTGCCAGCAGCGTAGGACAGGGGGGCACCTACGAGCAGTACTTC
TRBV9	TRBJ2-3	-	14	-	CASSPWESTDTQYF	TGTGCCAGCAGCCCATGGGAGAGCACAGATACGCAGTATTTT
TRBV9	TRBJ2-7	few	15	TRBD1	CASSVEPTGYYEQYF	TGTGCCAGCAGCGTAGAACCGACAGGGTACTACGAGCAGTACTTC
TRBV19	TRBJ1-5	few	16	-	CASTRDTPYSNQPQHF	TGTGCCAGCACCCGGGACACCCCTTATAGCAATCAGCCCCAGCATTTT
TRBV2	TRBJ1-2	-	13	-	CASSQDRSYGYTF	TGTGCCAGCAGTCAGGACAGATCTTATGGCTACACCTTC
TRBV6-6	TRBJ2-7	-	15	TRBD2	CASRLAGGVGYEQYF	TGTGCCAGCAGACTAGCGGGAGGGGTGGGCTACGAGCAGTACTTC
TRBV12-5	TRBJ1-2	-	15	-	CASGAGTQAFYGYTF	TGTGCTAGTGGTGCCGGGACACAGGCGTTCTATGGCTACACCTTC
TRBV28	TRBJ2-5	-	14	-	CASSLGPGQETQYF	TGTGCCAGCAGTTTAGGCCCAGGGCAAGAGACCCAGTACTTC
TRBV29-1	TRBJ2-5	-	17	-	CSVEDGRQAIPTGTQYF	TGCAGCGTTGAAGATGGGCGACAGGCTATCCCTACCGGGACCCAGTACTTC
TRBV11-1	TRBJ2-7	-	11	-	CASSSDYEQYF	TGTGCCAGCAGCTCAGACTACGAGCAGTACTTC
TRBV6-5	TRBJ2-1	few	15	-	CASSYLGGAYNEQFF	TGTGCCAGCAGTTACCTAGGCGGGGCCTACAATGAGCAGTTCTTC
TRBV30	TRBJ2-3	-	14	TRBD2	CAWSRIAGGDTQYF	TGTGCCTGGAGTCGAATAGCGGGAGGGGATACGCAGTATTTT
TRBV6-2/TRBV6-3	TRBJ2-3	-	14	-	CASSNPTLGGTQYF	TGTGCCAGCAGTAACCCGACTCTCGGGGGAACGCAGTATTTT
TRBV7-9	TRBJ1-2	-	13	TRBD1	CASSREGAAGYTF	TGTGCCAGCAGCCGCGAGGGGGCGGCAGGCTACACCTTC
TRBV18	TRBJ2-5	-	13	-	CASSQQGQETQYF	TGTGCCAGCTCACAACAGGGTCAAGAGACCCAGTACTTC
TRBV18	TRBJ2-2	-	15	-	CASSLRRANTGELFF	TGTGCCAGCTCACTCCGACGGGCGAACACCGGGGAGCTGTTTTTT
TRBV5-1	TRBJ2-7	few	12	-	CASQGTSYEQYF	TGCGCCTCCCAGGGTACCTCCTACGAGCAGTACTTC
TRBV6-5	TRBJ2-5	-	12	-	CASRGLGETQYF	TGTGCCAGCAGGGGACTGGGAGAGACCCAGTACTTC
TRBV28	TRBJ2-7	-	15	TRBD2	CASSLPGTSAYEQYF	TGTGCCAGCAGTCTACCCGGGACTAGCGCCTACGAGCAGTACTTC
TRBV28	TRBJ2-5	-	14	-	CASIPGLPGVTQYF	TGTGCCAGTATTCCGGGACTTCCCGGAGTGACCCAGTACTTC
TRBV4-3	TRBJ2-7	-	17	TRBD2	CASSQGSGTSGSPEQYF	TGCGCCAGCAGCCAAGGTTCCGGGACTAGCGGGAGTCCCGAGCAGTACTTC
TRBV7-2	TRBJ2-5	-	15	TRBD2	CASSSAGGFQETQYF	TGTGCCAGCAGCTCGGCGGGGGGGTTCCAAGAGACCCAGTACTTC
TRBV14	TRBJ1-2	-	15	-	CASSQAQGSNYGYTF	TGTGCCAGCAGCCAAGCTCAGGGTTCTAACTATGGCTACACCTTC
TRBV4-3	TRBJ1-2	-	17	-	CASSQEVRSPGNYGYTF	TGCGCCAGCAGCCAAGAAGTCAGAAGCCCAGGGAACTATGGCTACACCTTC
TRBV3-1/TRBV3-2	TRBJ2-5	-	13	-	CASSQRGRETQYF	TGTGCCAGCAGCCAAAGGGGCAGGGAGACCCAGTACTTC
TRBV6-5	TRBJ1-2	-	14	TRBD1	CASSPRGQGAGYTF	TGTGCCAGCAGTCCGCGTGGACAGGGGGCTGGCTACACCTTC
TRBV5-1	TRBJ2-1	-	14	TRBD2	CASSLWTSGNEQFF	TGCGCCAGCAGCTTATGGACTAGCGGTAATGAGCAGTTCTTC
TRBV7-9	TRBJ2-7	few	14	TRBD1	CASSSGDRDYEQYF	TGTGCCAGCAGCTCAGGCGACAGGGACTACGAGCAGTACTTC
TRBV7-7	TRBJ2-7	once	13	-	CASSRDITYEQYF	TGTGCCAGCAGCCGGGACATCACTTACGAGCAGTACTTC